The 10 T cell receptor beta chains given below trace back to one sample, sequenced in a study of CD8+CD57+ T cells in acquired aplastic anemia. Profiling that covered TCR beta VDJ and CDR3 relied on genomic DNA as its template. MiXCR, run by TCRdb on the reads, gives a single entry per CDR3 protein. The sample gives about 160,000 distinct CDR3 sequences, roughly 48% of which show up once; 2.5% to 3.5% is in the top ten. CD8+CD57+ cell expansion, shown by flow cytometry, had occurred in the patients selected for sequencing. The sequencing sample was made of sorted CD4+, CD8+, or CD8+CD57+ T cells (not recorded which) from PBMCs. These receptors were taken from a human donor with aplastic anemia.

A single count supports this clonotype. V gene TRBV2 combines with J gene TRBJ1-3; 8 bases align to TRBD1. Germline V gene lookup returns CDR1 SNHLY and CDR2 FYNNEI. The V segment lost 7 bases and the J segment 2 bases; nucleotides outside the gene matches: 4. The CDR3 has 14 amino acids. The CDR3 is CASTQQGAGNTIYF. CDR3 DNA: TGTGCCAGCACGCAACAGGGGGCTGGAAACACCATATATTTT.

This chain uses TRBV6-1 with TRBJ1-5; D ambiguous. There are 13 residues in the CDR3. The germline V gene has CDR1 MNHNS and CDR2 SASEGT. Trimming stripped 6 bases from V and 4 bases from J, with 10 bases between. CDR3 in amino acids: CASSPLTNQPQHF. The CDR3, as DNA: TGTGCCAGCAGCCCTCTGACAAATCAGCCCCAGCATTTT.

The CDR3, as DNA: TGTGCCAGCAAGGGCGGTGGGGCCAACGTCCTGACTTTC. Residues: CASKGGGANVLTF. This chain joins TRBV19 and TRBJ2-6, with no clear D. The V end lost 9 bases, the J end lost 3 bases, and 9 bases lay between the germline ends. Germline V lookup: CDR1 LNHDA, CDR2 SQIVND (reference sequence). This CDR3 spans 13 amino acids.

The chain carries TRBV4-1 and TRBJ2-7; D uncertain. This CDR3 is 14 amino acids long. CDR1 and CDR2 (germline): MGHRA, YSYEKL. Trimming removed 0 bases at V and 5 bases at J, with 11 bases between. CDR3 residues: CASSQEPRVHEQYF. The CDR3, as DNA: TGCGCCAGCAGCCAAGAACCCCGGGTTCACGAGCAGTACTTC.

The chain joins TRBV6-2 or TRBV6-3 to TRBJ2-2, with 7 bases aligning to TRBD1. The CDR3 totals 18 residues. In germline, CDR1 is MNHEY, CDR2 SVGEGT. The junction had 15 bases not matched to a gene; V was cut back by 5 bases and J by 3 bases. The CDR3 here is CASSHRGRSRVYTGELFF. The CDR3 nucleotides read TGTGCCAGCAGTCACAGGGGTCGGAGCAGGGTTTACACCGGGGAGCTGTTTTTT.

V usage is TRBV11-1 and J usage is TRBJ2-7; maybe TRBD1 (5 bases). The J call may be in error: the DNA end matches TRBJ2-1 better. CDR1 and CDR2 from the germline V gene are SGHAT and FQDESV (reference sequence). The CDR3 covers 14 residues. The CDR3 loop reads CASSLGRGINEQFF. The CDR3 nucleotides read TGTGCCAGCAGCTTAGGAAGGGGTATCAATGAGCAGTTCTTC.

This rearrangement joins TRBV24-1 to TRBJ2-7; 8 bases agree with TRBD1. Trimming at V came to 9 bases and at J to 2 bases, leaving 11 bases not matched to a gene. The CDR3 is 15 amino acids. Germline CDR1 is KGHDR and CDR2 is SFDVKD. The chain's CDR3 is CATCPSRGPPYEQYF. Here the CDR3 DNA reads TGTGCCACCTGCCCCTCCAGGGGGCCGCCCTACGAGCAGTACTTC.

As for this clonotype: At one of its ends the junction is not consistent with the germline gene, which may arise from a read error. The V and J genes are TRBV7-7 and TRBJ2-5; TRBD1 matches at 10 bases. CDR3 length equals 14 residues. Germline V lookup: CDR1 SSHAT, CDR2 FNYEAQ (reference sequence). The CDR3 DNA reads as TGTGCTAGCAGCGCGACAGGGGGCGATGGGACCCAGTACTTC. Translated, it gives CASSATGGDGTQYF.

The rearrangement uses TRBV2 and TRBJ2-2, with TRBD1 matching over 7 bases. The J segment lost 6 bases and the V segment lost 10 bases, leaving 14 bases of the junction unmatched. This CDR3 has 15 residues. CDR1 SNHLY and CDR2 FYNNEI come from the germline V gene. The CDR3 loop reads CATRSDRSSSGELFF. The CDR3 DNA reads TGTGCCACCAGATCGGACAGGTCTTCATCCGGGGAGCTGTTTTTT.

This clonotype was recorded a few times. The genes are TRBV28 and TRBJ2-1; D is uncertain. This CDR3 region has 14 residues. With 5 bases removed from V and 0 bases from J, the gap between germline ends came to 8 bases. Germline-derived CDR1 and CDR2 are MDHEN and SYDVKM. The DNA for the CDR3 is TGTGCCAGCAGTGGACCAAACTCCTACAATGAGCAGTTCTTC. This gives the protein CASSGPNSYNEQFF.